Each of the 32 T cell receptor beta chains below was sequenced from the same sample in a study of CD8 T cells in Susac syndrome. Random hexamers were used to reverse transcribe the RNA input (roughly 0.5 to 1 ug). Via MiXCR, TCRdb re-called the immunoSEQ multiplex PCR reads, giving one row per CDR3 protein. The sample yields 200,000 or so distinct CDR3 sequences, around 96% seen once. What was sequenced was CD4+ T cells from PBMCs. The receptors shown here come from a human donor with multiple sclerosis.

This chain uses TRBV19 with TRBJ1-6; D is unclear. Trimming cost V 1 base and J 9 bases, with 13 bases left between them. Per germline, CDR1 LNHDA and CDR2 SQIVND (reference sequence). This CDR3 spans 15 amino acids. The CDR3 coding sequence is TGTGCCAGTAGTATAGGAGATAGCCGGAGTTCACCCCTCCACTTT. Amino acid sequence: CASSIGDSRSSPLHF.

The gene calls are TRBV7-9 and TRBJ1-2, with 9 bases that match TRBD1. Germline V gene lookup returns CDR1 SEHNR and CDR2 FQNEAQ (reference sequence). The J segment lost 8 bases and the V segment lost 5 bases, leaving 6 bases of the junction unmatched. The CDR3 spans 13 residues. The CDR3 coding sequence is TGTGCCAGCAGCCGGACAGGGGATTGGGGCTACACCTTC. Translated, it gives CASSRTGDWGYTF. The entire variable domain, with the rest obtained from reference TRBV7-9 and TRBJ1-2, is as follows: DTGVSQNPRHKITKRGQNVTFRCDPISEHNRLYWYRQTLGQGPEFLTYFQNEAQLEKSRLLSDRFSAERPKGSFSTLEIQRTEQGDSAMYLCASSRTGDWGYTFGSGTRLTVV.

The V and J genes are TRBV7-9 and TRBJ2-4, with D possibly TRBD2 on 5 matching bases. Looked up from germline, CDR1 is SEHNR and CDR2 is FQNEAQ (reference sequence). This CDR3 is built from 13 residues. Trimming took 5 bases from V and 6 from J, leaving 11 bases between them. CDR3 sequence reads: CASSIGLANIQYF. In DNA, the CDR3 is TGTGCCAGCAGCATCGGGCTAGCAAACATTCAGTACTTC.

The rearrangement joins TRBV11-2 to TRBJ2-3; either TRBD1 or TRBD2 may supply D (5 bases each). The V gene's germline CDR1 is SGHAT and CDR2 FQNNGV. The CDR3 has 14 residues. Trimming shortened V by 11 bases and J by 1 base, and 16 bases separated the two germline ends. CDR3 in DNA: TGTGCCGGCCCAAGTGGGGACGGCACAGATACGCAGTATTTT. Translating gives CAGPSGDGTDTQYF.

The chain is built from TRBV20-1 and TRBJ2-1; 8 bases line up with TRBD2. Looked up from germline, CDR1 is DFQATT and CDR2 is SNEGSKA (reference sequence). The V segment lost 6 bases and the J segment 0 bases; nucleotides outside the gene matches: 13. The CDR3 is 17 amino acids. The CDR3 sequence: CSARGGSGTSSYNEQFF. CDR3 sequence (DNA): TGCAGTGCCCGAGGGGGTAGCGGGACTAGCTCCTACAATGAGCAGTTCTTC.

This sequence joins TRBV20-1 and TRBJ1-5; 7 bases agree with TRBD1. Germline CDR1 DFQATT, CDR2 SNEGSKA (reference sequence). V shed 6 bases, J shed 0 bases, and the junction held 5 bases outside the gene matches. The CDR3 spans 14 residues. The CDR3 DNA reads as TGCAGTGCCATGACAGGGAATAGCAATCAGCCCCAGCATTTT. Its protein product is CSAMTGNSNQPQHF.

This chain joins TRBV29-1 and TRBJ1-2; unclear D gene. The germline gives CDR1 SQVTM, CDR2 ANQGSEA. Trimming cost V 2 bases and J 5 bases, with 15 bases left between them. There are 14 residues in the CDR3. The CDR3 coding sequence is TGCAGCGTTGAAAGACCAGACAACTTTTATGGCTACACCTTC. This translates into CSVERPDNFYGYTF.

This chain uses TRBV29-1 with TRBJ1-5; TRBD1 matches at 9 bases. After removal of 5 bases from V and 5 bases from J, the junction contained 7 bases not matched to a gene. From germline, CDR1 is SQVTM and CDR2 ANQGSEA. The CDR3 is 14 residues long. The CDR3: CSVRTGTGYQPQHF. The CDR3 coding sequence is TGCAGCGTTCGTACGGGGACAGGGTATCAGCCCCAGCATTTT. Complete variable domain (other parts from reference TRBV29-1 and TRBJ1-5): SAVISQKPSRDICQRGTSLTIQCQVDSQVTMMFWYRQQPGQSLTLIATANQGSEATYESGFVIDKFPISRPNLTFSTLTVSNMSPEDSSIYLCSVRTGTGYQPQHFGDGTRLSIL.

This chain joins TRBV20-1 and TRBJ2-3; the match to TRBD2 covers 13 bases. The CDR3 contains 15 residues. V lost 4 bases and J lost 2; bases outside the gene matches: 3. Germline CDR1 and CDR2: DFQATT and SNEGSKA (reference sequence). This CDR3 reads CSATGTSGDTDTQYF. Here the CDR3 DNA reads TGCAGTGCTACCGGGACTAGCGGGGACACAGATACGCAGTATTTT.

The chain carries TRBV12-5 and TRBJ1-2; D uncertain. This CDR3 has 15 residues. Deletions cut 0 bases from V and 7 bases from J, with 15 bases between. CDR1 is LGHNT, CDR2 FRNRAP, per germline. The CDR3 loop is CASGLVGPDLSGYTF. Written as DNA, the CDR3 is TGTGCTAGTGGTTTGGTCGGACCGGATCTATCTGGCTACACCTTC.

The genes are TRBV27 and TRBJ2-1; a possible D gene is TRBD1 (6 bases). Germline V gives CDR1 MNHEY, CDR2 SMNVEV (reference sequence). V lost 10 bases to trimming and J lost 4 bases, with 20 bases between them. The CDR3 is 15 amino acids. As DNA, the CDR3 is TGTGCCATCCGGGGTCTAGGGGGACCGTACAATGAGCAGTTCTTC. It translates to CAIRGLGGPYNEQFF.

This chain connects TRBV6-5 to TRBJ2-2, with D maybe TRBD2 (6 bases). The CDR3 extends over 14 amino acids. Between the trimmed V and J ends, which lost 6 bases and 5 bases, there was a span of 13 bases. CDR1 and CDR2 from the germline V gene are MNHEY and SVGAGI. CDR3 nucleotide sequence: TGTGCCAGCAGCCGGGACTCCCGTACCGGGGAGCTGTTTTTT. Residues: CASSRDSRTGELFF.

This clonotype appeared once. This chain connects TRBV12-3 or TRBV12-4 to TRBJ2-3; 8 nucleotides match TRBD2. V dropped 7 bases and J dropped 0; count of bases not matched to a gene: 6. This CDR3 is 15 amino acids long. The CDR3 loop is CASTITSGSTDTQYF. The DNA of the CDR3 is TGTGCCAGCACCATAACTAGCGGAAGCACAGATACGCAGTATTTT.

The chain recombines TRBV2 with TRBJ2-7, with D maybe TRBD2 (6 bases). This CDR3 spans 13 amino acids. Germline V CDR1 and CDR2: SNHLY, FYNNEI. V gave up 7 bases and J gave up 6 bases, with 16 bases separating them. The CDR3 coding sequence is TGTGCCAGCATCAGGAGGGATTCCGTCGAGCAGTACTTC. This encodes CASIRRDSVEQYF.

The chain uses TRBV19 and TRBJ1-2; D perhaps matches TRBD1 (6 bases). Between the trimmed V and J ends, which lost 4 bases and 6 bases, there was a span of 24 bases. The CDR3 is 17 amino acids. Germline V lookup: CDR1 LNHDA, CDR2 SQIVND (reference sequence). The CDR3 protein is CASSNRDTTMDANGYTF. The DNA for the CDR3 is TGTGCCAGTAGTAACAGGGACACAACGATGGACGCGAATGGCTACACCTTC. Together with reference TRBV19 and TRBJ1-2, the CDR3 gives the full variable domain: DGGITQSPKYLFRKEGQNVTLSCEQNLNHDAMYWYRQDPGQGLRLIYYSQIVNDFQKGDIAEGYSVSREKKESFPLTVTSAQKNPTAFYLCASSNRDTTMDANGYTFGSGTRLTVV.

V usage is TRBV12-3 or TRBV12-4 and J usage is TRBJ2-1; D is ambiguous. This CDR3 is 13 amino acids long. V was trimmed by 3 bases and J by 4 bases, leaving 7 bases between them. CDR3 sequence: CASSLQWYNEQFF. CDR3 nucleotide sequence: TGTGCCAGCAGTTTGCAATGGTACAATGAGCAGTTCTTC.

The chain is built from TRBV29-1 and TRBJ2-7; perhaps TRBD1 as D (6 bases). Germline assignment: CDR1 SQVTM and CDR2 ANQGSEA. The CDR3 extends over 18 amino acids. Trimming shortened V by 0 bases and J by 0 bases, and 21 bases separated the two germline ends. The CDR3 bases are TGCAGCGTTGAAGAACGAACCGGGACACCTCGAAGCTCCTACGAGCAGTACTTC. Protein: CSVEERTGTPRSSYEQYF.

The V and J genes are TRBV3-1 and TRBJ2-5; D ambiguous. This CDR3 has 14 residues. CDR1 is LGHDT, CDR2 YNNKEL, per germline (reference sequence). V was pared by 6 bases and J by 3 bases, with 14 bases between. CDR3 region: CASSRYGQEETQYF. CDR3 nucleotide sequence: TGTGCCAGCAGTAGGTACGGGCAGGAAGAGACCCAGTACTTC.

V gene TRBV6-1 combines with J gene TRBJ1-2, with 7 bases lining up with TRBD1. V shed 3 bases, J shed 0 bases, and the junction held 7 bases outside the gene matches. CDR3 length: 16 amino acids. Looked up from germline, CDR1 is MNHNS and CDR2 is SASEGT. The CDR3 nucleotides are TGTGCCAGCAGTGACGGCGGGACAGCTCCTAACTATGGCTACACCTTC. Translated: CASSDGGTAPNYGYTF.

V usage is TRBV6-6 and J usage is TRBJ1-2; D may be TRBD1 (6 bases). The V end was cut by 5 bases, the J end by 6 bases, with 19 bases between. In germline, CDR1 is MNHNY, CDR2 SVGAGI (reference sequence). The CDR3 length is 15 residues. The CDR3 sequence is CASSRTGASVDGYTF. In DNA, the CDR3 is TGTGCCAGCAGTCGCACGGGGGCATCTGTGGATGGCTACACCTTC.

The gene calls are TRBV4-1 and TRBJ2-1, with 9 bases identical to TRBD2. The germline gives CDR1 MGHRA, CDR2 YSYEKL. This CDR3 contains 16 residues. The V and J ends lost 3 bases and 6 bases, in that order; junction bases with no gene match: 9. CDR3 sequence: CASSHPGTSSSNEQFF. DNA for the CDR3: TGCGCCAGCAGCCATCCCGGGACTAGCAGTTCCAATGAGCAGTTCTTC.

The chain combines TRBV5-8 with TRBJ2-1, with D tentatively TRBD1 or TRBD2 (6 bases each). V was clipped by 4 bases and J by 15 bases, with 20 bases between them. CDR3 length: 13 residues. Germline loops: CDR1 SGHTS, CDR2 YDEGEE. The chain's CDR3 is CASSTHLRGDGFF. In nucleotides, the CDR3 is TGTGCCAGCAGCACCCACCTTAGGGGGGATGGGTTCTTC.

V and J are TRBV30 and TRBJ1-1, with 10 bases identical to TRBD1. The CDR3 covers 14 residues. J was trimmed by 7 bases and V by 2 bases; bases with no gene match: 7. CDR1 is GTSNPN, CDR2 SVGIG, per germline (reference sequence). CDR3 loop: CAWSLGQGRGEAFF. CDR3 in DNA: TGTGCCTGGAGTCTGGGACAGGGGCGAGGTGAAGCTTTCTTT.

Concerning this clonotype: A read error may account for a junction end that differs from germline. J is TRBJ1-2 and V is TRBV7-9; D might be TRBD1 (5 bases). Per the germline V gene, CDR1 is SEHNR and CDR2 is FQNEAQ (reference sequence). The CDR3 covers 14 residues. CDR3 sequence reads: CASSLADKNYGYTF. In nucleotides, the CDR3 is TGTGCCAGCAGCCTAGCGGACAAGAACTATGGCTACACCTTC.

This clonotype has a single count. This chain connects TRBV20-1 to TRBJ1-5; no firm D call. The CDR3 extends over 13 amino acids. V was trimmed by 2 bases and J by 4 bases, leaving 9 bases between them. The germline CDR1 and CDR2 sequences are DFQATT and SNEGSKA (reference sequence). CDR3 bases: TGCAGTGCTAGATTTTCCCCAAATCAGCCCCAGCATTTT. It is translated as CSARFSPNQPQHF.

This clonotype was seen only a few times. The CDR3 is CASSVVTSGANVLTF. CDR3 DNA: TGTGCCAGCAGCGTAGTTACCTCTGGGGCCAACGTCCTGACTTTC. The rearrangement links TRBV9 to TRBJ2-6; D is undetermined. V was trimmed by 0 bases and J by 0 bases, leaving 4 bases between them. Germline V lookup: CDR1 SGDLS, CDR2 YYNGEE. The length of the CDR3 is 15 residues. Based on the CDR3 plus reference TRBV9 and TRBJ2-6, the full variable domain is DSGVTQTPKHLITATGQRVTLRCSPRSGDLSVYWYQQSLDQGLQFLIQYYNGEERAKGNILERFSAQQFPDLHSELNLSSLELGDSALYFCASSVVTSGANVLTFGAGSRLTVL.

This chain links TRBV7-3 with TRBJ2-6, with D perhaps TRBD1 or TRBD2 (5 bases each). Germline CDR1 reads SGHTA; CDR2 reads FQGTGA. V gave up 4 bases and J gave up 0 bases, with 13 bases separating them. This CDR3 contains 17 residues. The CDR3 is CASSSREGPSGANVLTF. CDR3 DNA: TGTGCCAGCAGCTCCCGAGAGGGGCCCTCTGGGGCCAACGTCCTGACTTTC.

V gene TRBV7-9 combines with J gene TRBJ2-3; D perhaps matches TRBD1 (5 bases). This CDR3 is built from 15 residues. From germline, CDR1 is SEHNR and CDR2 FQNEAQ (reference sequence). The germline V and J ends were trimmed by 4 bases and 1 base, with 12 bases remaining between them. The CDR3 reads CASSSRRDGTDTQYF. The CDR3 DNA sequence: TGTGCCAGCAGCTCCCGCAGGGATGGCACAGATACGCAGTATTTT. Filled out from reference TRBV7-9 and TRBJ2-3, the complete variable domain reads DTGVSQNPRHKITKRGQNVTFRCDPISEHNRLYWYRQTLGQGPEFLTYFQNEAQLEKSRLLSDRFSAERPKGSFSTLEIQRTEQGDSAMYLCASSSRRDGTDTQYFGPGTRLTVL.

The chain carries TRBV29-1 and TRBJ1-3, with D tentatively TRBD1 (5 bases). The CDR3 extends over 15 amino acids. V shed 2 bases and J shed 0 bases, with 11 bases lying between them. Germline assignment: CDR1 SQVTM and CDR2 ANQGSEA. CDR3 region: CSVEPRTSSGNTIYF. Written as DNA, the CDR3 is TGCAGCGTTGAACCCCGGACAAGCTCTGGAAACACCATATATTTT.

This chain uses TRBV5-1 with TRBJ2-5, with D unresolved. CDR3 length equals 14 residues. Trimming took off 4 bases at V and 3 bases at J, with 13 bases between the two ends. Germline loops: CDR1 SGHRS, CDR2 YFSETQ. The CDR3, as DNA: TGCGCCAGCAGCCTAGGCAGCACCGAAGAGACCCAGTACTTC. It specifies CASSLGSTEETQYF.

The V call is TRBV3-1, the J call TRBJ1-1; D uncertain. Trimming pared 1 base from V and 1 base from J, leaving 7 bases between. The CDR3 extends over 14 amino acids. Per germline, CDR1 LGHDT and CDR2 YNNKEL (reference sequence). CDR3 residues: CASSQGSKNTEAFF. In DNA, the CDR3 is TGTGCCAGCAGCCAAGGTAGCAAGAACACTGAAGCTTTCTTT.

A word on this clonotype: One junction end does not reproduce the germline sequence, and a read error may be involved. This sequence joins TRBV2 and TRBJ2-5; D is unresolved. Germline assignment: CDR1 SNHLY and CDR2 FYNNEI. The CDR3 is 14 residues long. The CDR3 DNA reads as TGTGCCAGCAGTGCACGCATGGGGAAAGATACCCAGTACTTC. Translating gives CASSARMGKDTQYF.